Presented here are 3 T cell receptor beta chains from one specimen sequenced in a study of Tregs in tolerant kidney transplant recipients. Clones were sequenced by immunoSEQ multiplex PCR, and TCRdb holds only the in-frame ones, with some missing. The table shows roughly 250,000 clones, with about 86% occurring only once. Input material: CD4+ T cells from blood. These receptors were collected from a human donor in good health.

This chain links TRBV30 with TRBJ1-2, with 8 bases aligning to TRBD1. Trimming removed 3 bases from V and 6 bases from J; junction bases left unmatched: 9. This CDR3 comprises 14 residues. Per germline, CDR1 GTSNPN and CDR2 SVGIG (reference sequence). CDR3 DNA: TGTGCCTGGAGCCGGACAGGGAACAACGATGGCTACACCTTC. The encoded protein is CAWSRTGNNDGYTF.

The CDR3 loop reads CATSTSGQAINQPQHF. The CDR3 DNA reads as TGTGCCACCAGCACTTCCGGACAGGCTATCAATCAGCCCCAGCATTTT. This sequence joins TRBV15 and TRBJ1-5; 7 bases line up with TRBD1. V lost 4 bases and J lost 3; bases outside the gene matches: 9. Germline V gene sequence: CDR1 LNHNV, CDR2 YYDKDF (reference sequence). The CDR3 runs 16 residues.

This clone showed up just once. The genes are TRBV9 and TRBJ2-1; TRBD2 agrees at 10 bases. The ends lost 3 bases at V and 5 bases at J; junction bases unmatched: 2. The CDR3 loop spans 14 amino acids. CDR1 and CDR2 (germline): SGDLS, YYNGEE. CDR3 DNA sequence: TGTGCCAGCAGCGGGACTAGCGGACACAATGAGCAGTTCTTC. The encoded protein is CASSGTSGHNEQFF. The whole variable domain, remainder taken from reference TRBV9 and TRBJ2-1, is DSGVTQTPKHLITATGQRVTLRCSPRSGDLSVYWYQQSLDQGLQFLIQYYNGEERAKGNILERFSAQQFPDLHSELNLSSLELGDSALYFCASSGTSGHNEQFFGPGTRLTVL.